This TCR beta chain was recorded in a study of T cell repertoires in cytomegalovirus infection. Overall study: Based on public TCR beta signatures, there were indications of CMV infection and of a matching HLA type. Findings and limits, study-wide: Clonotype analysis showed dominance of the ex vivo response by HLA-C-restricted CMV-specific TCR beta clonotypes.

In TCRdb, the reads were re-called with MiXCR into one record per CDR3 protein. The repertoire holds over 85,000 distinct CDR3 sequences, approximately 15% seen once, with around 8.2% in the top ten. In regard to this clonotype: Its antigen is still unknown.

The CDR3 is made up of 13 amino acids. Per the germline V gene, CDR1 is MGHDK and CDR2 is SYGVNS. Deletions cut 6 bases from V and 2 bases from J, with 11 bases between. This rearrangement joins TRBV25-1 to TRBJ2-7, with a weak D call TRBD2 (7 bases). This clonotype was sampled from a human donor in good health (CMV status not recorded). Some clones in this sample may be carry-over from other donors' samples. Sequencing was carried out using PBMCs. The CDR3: CASRGAGAYEQYF. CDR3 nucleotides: TGTGCCAGCAGGGGGGCGGGGGCCTACGAGCAGTACTTC.